The 21 T cell receptor beta chains below come from one sample, sequenced in a study of blood T cell repertoires in COVID-19. The assay was immunoSEQ multiplex PCR, and TCRdb's table has in-frame clones only and misses some. This table holds about 370,000 clones, 90% found once. The specimen sequenced was peripheral blood. All receptors derive from a man younger than 35 with active or convalescent COVID-19.

The rearrangement uses TRBV7-9 and TRBJ2-7; D unclear. The CDR3 totals 15 residues. The V and J ends lost 1 base and 4 bases respectively, with 14 bases between them. Germline CDR1 SEHNR, CDR2 FQNEAQ (reference sequence). In nucleotides, the CDR3 is TGTGCCAGCAGCTTAGGGCAGGCGCGTCCTTACGAGCAGTACTTC. This codes for CASSLGQARPYEQYF.

The J gene is TRBJ1-2, the V gene TRBV11-1; 7 bases agree with TRBD1. CDR3 size: 14 residues. The germline V gene has CDR1 SGHAT and CDR2 FQDESV (reference sequence). V was pared by 5 bases and J by 8 bases, with 11 bases of the junction left unmatched. The CDR3: CASSDRTGLKGYTF. As DNA, the CDR3 is TGTGCCAGCAGCGACCGGACAGGTCTAAAGGGCTACACCTTC.

The chain employs TRBV18 and TRBJ1-1; 7 nucleotides match TRBD1. The CDR3 loop spans 15 amino acids. V lost 2 bases and J lost 0; bases outside the gene matches: 3. Germline assignment: CDR1 KGHSH and CDR2 LQKENI. The CDR3 region has the DNA TGTGCCAGCTCACCATCGGGACAGCTGAACACTGAAGCTTTCTTT. It specifies CASSPSGQLNTEAFF.

The chain uses TRBV7-2 and TRBJ1-2; D possibly corresponds to TRBD1 (5 bases). V was trimmed by 1 base and J by 0 bases, leaving 9 bases between them. This CDR3 has 15 residues. Germline CDR1 reads SGHTA; CDR2 reads FQGNSA. The DNA of the CDR3 is TGTGCCAGCAGCTTAGACAGGACGGCTAACTATGGCTACACCTTC. Translating gives CASSLDRTANYGYTF.

The J gene is TRBJ1-1, the V gene TRBV6-5; possible D gene TRBD1, 6 bases. This CDR3 comprises 15 residues. Trimming stripped 5 bases from V and 5 bases from J, with 18 bases between. Germline V gene sequence: CDR1 MNHEY, CDR2 SVGAGI. The CDR3: CASSRDSNTGTEAFF. DNA of the CDR3: TGTGCCAGCAGTAGAGACAGCAACACAGGGACTGAAGCTTTCTTT.

The chain has TRBV19 and TRBJ2-7; 7 nucleotides match TRBD2. The V segment lost 4 bases and the J segment 4 bases; nucleotides outside the gene matches: 7. CDR1 and CDR2 (germline): LNHDA, SQIVND (reference sequence). This CDR3 contains 14 residues. CDR3 amino acids: CASSTAGRTYEQYF. In nucleotides, the CDR3 is TGTGCCAGTAGTACAGCGGGACGGACATACGAGCAGTACTTC.

The rearrangement links TRBV4-1 to TRBJ2-7, with D uncertain. The germline gives CDR1 MGHRA, CDR2 YSYEKL. V was clipped by 1 base and J by 2 bases, with 3 bases between them. This CDR3 has 12 amino acids. CDR3 DNA: TGCGCCAGCAGCCAAGGGCCCTACGAGCAGTACTTC. Translating gives CASSQGPYEQYF.

V gene TRBV11-2 combines with J gene TRBJ1-5, with a weak D call TRBD1 (5 bases). The CDR3 runs to 14 residues. The germline V gene has CDR1 SGHAT and CDR2 FQNNGV. V lost 5 bases to trimming and J lost 6 bases, with 14 bases between them. This CDR3 reads CASSPREGSQPQHF. CDR3 DNA: TGTGCCAGCAGCCCGCGGGAGGGGAGTCAGCCCCAGCATTTT.

The V and J genes are TRBV28 and TRBJ1-1; TRBD1 matches 7 bases. The CDR3 is 14 amino acids. Germline CDR1 MDHEN, CDR2 SYDVKM. Trimming took 4 bases from V and 4 from J; bases not matched to a gene: 6. CDR3 amino acids: CASSSTGPPTEAFF. The CDR3 nucleotides read TGTGCCAGCAGTTCGACAGGGCCCCCCACTGAAGCTTTCTTT.

This clone was recorded once. This CDR3 is also generated by other DNA sequences in the sample. V usage is TRBV7-9 and J usage is TRBJ2-7, with unresolved D. Germline loops: CDR1 SEHNR, CDR2 FQNEAQ (reference sequence). V dropped 6 bases and J dropped 4 bases, with 10 bases sitting between them. This CDR3 contains 12 residues. The CDR3 sequence is CASSLSSYEQYF. The CDR3 DNA follows: TGTGCCAGCAGTTTATCTTCTTACGAGCAGTACTTC.

V and J are TRBV20-1 and TRBJ2-3; 7 nucleotides line up with TRBD2. Germline values: CDR1 DFQATT, CDR2 SNEGSKA (reference sequence). V dropped 3 bases and J dropped 0; count of bases not matched to a gene: 6. This CDR3 has 15 residues. Here the CDR3 DNA reads TGCAGTGCTAGTATCAGCGGGACTAGCACAGATACGCAGTATTTT. Protein: CSASISGTSTDTQYF.

V and J are TRBV4-1 and TRBJ1-4, with D perhaps matching TRBD1 (6 bases). The germline V gene has CDR1 MGHRA and CDR2 YSYEKL. The V end was cut by 5 bases, the J end by 8 bases, with 12 bases between. This CDR3 has 13 amino acids. The CDR3 reads CASSYRVGEKLFF. The CDR3 DNA is TGCGCCAGCAGCTACAGGGTGGGCGAAAAACTGTTTTTT.

This clone was seen a handful of times. V usage is TRBV7-8 and J usage is TRBJ2-3; 11 bases agree with TRBD2. Germline CDR1 reads SGHVS; CDR2 reads FQNEAQ. Unmatched junction bases numbered 4, after V lost 4 bases and J lost 4 bases. CDR3 length: 15 amino acids. CDR3 nucleotides: TGTGCCAGCAGCTATAGCGGGGGGGCCGCAGATACGCAGTATTTT. This sequence encodes CASSYSGGAADTQYF. Combining the CDR3 with reference TRBV7-8 and TRBJ2-3 gives the whole variable domain GAGVSQSPRYKVAKRGQDVALRCDPISGHVSLFWYQQALGQGPEFLTYFQNEAQLDKSGLPSDRFFAERPEGSVSTLKIQRTQQEDSAVYLCASSYSGGAADTQYFGPGTRLTVL.

CDR3 bases: TGTGCCAGCTCACCAAAGGGCGGGACCTCCTACGAGCAGTACTTC. Its protein is CASSPKGGTSYEQYF. The chain carries TRBV18 and TRBJ2-7; tentatively, D is TRBD2 (6 bases). The CDR3 extends over 15 amino acids. CDR1 is KGHSH, CDR2 LQKENI, per germline. Trimming removed 2 bases from V and 0 bases from J, with 11 bases in between.

This chain connects TRBV7-3 to TRBJ1-1, with D possibly being TRBD1 (5 bases). V was cut by 0 bases and J by 2 bases, with 7 bases left in between. The germline V gene encodes CDR1 SGHTA and CDR2 FQGTGA. This CDR3 comprises 14 residues. CDR3 protein: CASSLTGVNTEAFF. CDR3 DNA: TGTGCCAGCAGCTTAACAGGGGTCAACACTGAAGCTTTCTTT.

The V gene is TRBV4-2, the J gene TRBJ2-7; D is possibly TRBD2 (7 bases). This CDR3 comprises 16 residues. Germline V CDR1 and CDR2: LGHNA, YNFKEQ. The germline V and J ends were trimmed by 2 bases and 4 bases, with 18 bases remaining between them. Here the CDR3 reads CASSQRYGGGLYEQYF. In nucleotides, the CDR3 is TGTGCCAGCAGCCAAAGATACGGCGGGGGCCTGTACGAGCAGTACTTC.

This clone was seen a single time. V is TRBV5-4 and J is TRBJ2-1, with 11 nucleotides matching TRBD2. V was pared by 5 bases and J by 7 bases, with 11 bases of the junction left unmatched. Germline V CDR1 and CDR2: SGHNT, YYREEE (reference sequence). The CDR3 spans 16 residues. The CDR3 here is CASRTNLAGGLNEQFF. The CDR3 coding sequence is TGTGCCAGCAGAACAAATCTAGCGGGAGGTTTAAATGAGCAGTTCTTC. Variable domain in full (rest from reference TRBV5-4 and TRBJ2-1): ETGVTQSPTHLIKTRGQQVTLRCSSQSGHNTVSWYQQALGQGPQFIFQYYREEENGRGNFPPRFSGLQFPNYSSELNVNALELDDSALYLCASRTNLAGGLNEQFFGPGTRLTVL.

The genes are TRBV5-1 and TRBJ2-2, with 13 bases aligning to TRBD2. V was pared by 0 bases and J by 2 bases, with 4 bases of the junction left unmatched. Looked up from germline, CDR1 is SGHRS and CDR2 is YFSETQ. The CDR3 is 18 amino acids. The CDR3 nucleotides read TGCGCCAGCAGCTTGGCCGGGGGACTAGCGGGAAACACCGGGGAGCTGTTTTTT. This encodes CASSLAGGLAGNTGELFF.

This clone was counted a single time. DNA of the CDR3: TGTGCCAGTAGAAGGTCAAGCGCTAATGAAAAACTGTTTTTT. It translates to CASRRSSANEKLFF. The V gene is TRBV19, the J gene TRBJ1-4; D is undetermined. The CDR3 is made up of 14 amino acids. Trimming removed 6 bases from V and 3 bases from J, with 11 bases in between. The germline CDR1 and CDR2 sequences are LNHDA and SQIVND (reference sequence).

The CDR3 DNA is TGTGCCACCAGTGAACAATCTAGCGGGGTCAATGAGCAGTTCTTC. The encoded protein is CATSEQSSGVNEQFF. The rearrangement uses TRBV24-1 and TRBJ2-1, with TRBD2 identical over 9 bases. Germline trimming cut 4 bases from V and 6 bases from J; bases unmatched to any gene: 6. This CDR3 has 15 residues. Germline values: CDR1 KGHDR, CDR2 SFDVKD.

CDR3 residues: CASSTPADEQRTDTGELFF. CDR3 in DNA: TGTGCCAGTAGTACCCCGGCCGACGAACAAAGGACTGACACCGGGGAGCTGTTTTTT. The chain couples TRBV19 to TRBJ2-2; TRBD2 is a possible D gene (5 bases). From germline, CDR1 is LNHDA and CDR2 SQIVND (reference sequence). The CDR3 is 19 amino acids. The V end was cut by 4 bases, the J end by 3 bases, with 24 bases between.